This T cell receptor beta chain is drawn from a study of control samples from healthy donors and cancer patients (TCRdb year 2020). The germline V gene gives CDR1 as SGHTA and CDR2 as FQGNSA. The CDR3 contains 19 residues, cysteine and phenylalanine counted. Solely the CDR3 DNA is kept, with 57 bases framed from the first base. Relative to germline, V is 5 bases shorter and J is 0 bases shorter, with 23 bases between their ends. Library construction relied on the immunoSEQ multiplex PCR assay. TCRdb holds this immuneACCESS table with in-frame rearrangements only. Some clones are missing; in checked studies, unresolved V genes explain under half, and the rest has no known cause. In all, the sample holds 150,000 to 200,000 clones, and about 91% of those were seen once. Over 1.5% of the sample comes from the top ten. As to this clone: Its antigen is not yet known. No per-base quality is available; no much larger clone lies one base away.

This receptor was identified in a man between 18 and 35 years old in good health. The sample was blood. Rearrangement joined TRBV7-2 to TRBJ2-1; 7 matching bases give a weak D call of TRBD2. Here the CDR3 is given as CASSRGGASTWSSYNEQFF. The nucleotides are TGTGCCAGCAGCAGGGGGGGTGCTAGCACTTGGAGCTCCTACAATGAGCAGTTCTTC.